A selection of T cell receptor beta chains follows, all from one sample in a study of T cell responses to AZD1222 COVID-19 vaccine. Method: immunoSEQ multiplex PCR; TCRdb's copy keeps in-frame clones and lacks some. The data contain around 95,000 clones, about nine tenths of them seen just once; the ten biggest clones take up around 1.7%. Sequencing used peripheral blood, obtained on day 0 of AZD1222 vaccination. The receptors shown here come from an adult in good health. Each CDR3 is given with its conserved first and last residue.

v_gene	j_gene	CDR3aa
TRBV12-3/TRBV12-4	TRBJ1-1	CASSLQRNTEAFF
TRBV2	TRBJ2-3	CASSETSGSWDTQYF
TRBV6-6	TRBJ1-1	CASGFDRYEAFF
TRBV23-1	TRBJ2-1	CASSTLVDHNEQFF
TRBV2	TRBJ1-5	CASNLQGGNNQPQHF
TRBV7-7	TRBJ2-5	CASSSGLRGQETQYF
TRBV2	TRBJ2-7	CASSLVEGGSRGQYF
TRBV27	TRBJ1-5	CASSLLNGNPPQHF
TRBV7-2	TRBJ2-3	CASSFSVGAGGTQYF
TRBV19	TRBJ2-5	CASSIGQGWETQYF
TRBV29-1	TRBJ2-3	CSVVRAGGTDTQYF
TRBV7-3	TRBJ2-7	CASSLVSGGTYEQYF
TRBV28	TRBJ2-3	CASSLTGANTDTQYF
TRBV18	TRBJ2-4	CASSPRIALAKNIQYF
TRBV3-1/TRBV3-2	TRBJ1-5	CASSQEVSNQPQHF
TRBV10-2	TRBJ1-2	CASNPTVLNYGYTF
TRBV11-3	TRBJ2-2	CASSFSSNTGELFF
TRBV7-9	TRBJ1-5	CASSLGTAQHF
TRBV29-1	TRBJ2-2	CSVRGPAGGPGTGELFF
TRBV15	TRBJ1-1	CATSRQEDTEAFF
TRBV28	TRBJ2-1	CASSLHEQGRGEQFF
TRBV6-5	TRBJ1-2	CASRTGELGGYTF
TRBV3-1/TRBV3-2	TRBJ2-6	CASSQDVGGAGANVLTF
TRBV6-5	TRBJ1-5	CASSRQGGDQPQHF
TRBV28	TRBJ2-7	CASSLSGRDYEQYF
TRBV19	TRBJ2-3	CASSQGHADTQYF
TRBV6-5	TRBJ1-3	CASSYNRDSGNTIYF
TRBV5-1	TRBJ2-2	CASSFEGGRDTGELFF
TRBV6-5	TRBJ2-7	CASTPGEGYEQYF
TRBV29-1	TRBJ2-3	CSVEGQDTDTQYF
TRBV5-1	TRBJ1-4	CASSGTLQGSANEKLFF
TRBV2	TRBJ2-1	CASSEEIVGRNNEQFF